This is a list of T cell receptor beta chains from one sample in a study of OX40 agonist ivuxolimab in advanced cancers. The repertoire was sequenced with immunoSEQ multiplex PCR; TCRdb's copy has only in-frame clones and lacks some. The table lists 60,000 to 65,000 clones, roughly 89% of them singletons. Source: CD4+ or CD8+ T cells sorted from blood, taken in a trial of the OX40 agonist ivuxolimab. The receptors come from an adult with an advanced solid tumor such as melanoma, head and neck, liver or kidney cancer. The CDR3 runs from the conserved cysteine through the conserved F or W. A D gene is named only where the DNA matches it firmly. Only part of the rows carry a size: once, few, many, or a class if the clone is expanded.

-	-	TRBJ2-1	TRBV28	CASSLFGEQFF	TGTGCCAGCAGTTTGTTCGGTGAGCAGTTCTTC
-	TRBD2	TRBJ2-3	TRBV5-1	CASSLAGLAGVDTQYF	TGCGCCAGCAGCTTGGCGGGTCTAGCGGGTGTAGATACGCAGTATTTT
-	-	TRBJ2-5	TRBV20-1	CSAVVWETQYF	TGCAGTGCTGTGGTATGGGAGACCCAGTACTTC
-	-	TRBJ2-7	TRBV28	CASSQQQTDPYEQYF	TGTGCCAGCAGTCAACAACAGACCGACCCCTACGAGCAGTACTTC
once	-	TRBJ2-5	TRBV28	CASTTRGRETQYF	TGTGCCAGCACCACACGGGGTCGAGAGACCCAGTACTTC
few	TRBD2	TRBJ2-7	TRBV19	CASAGTSPYEQYF	TGTGCCAGCGCCGGGACTAGCCCCTACGAGCAGTACTTC
-	TRBD1	TRBJ2-2	TRBV30	CAWSVISPGGTGELFF	TGTGCCTGGAGTGTCATATCACCAGGGGGCACCGGGGAGCTGTTTTTT
-	TRBD2	TRBJ2-5	TRBV29-1	CSVDFGLAALQPEETQYF	TGCAGCGTTGACTTTGGACTAGCGGCCCTCCAACCAGAAGAGACCCAGTACTTC
-	-	TRBJ1-2	TRBV18	CASSGGGLPVGYTF	TGTGCCAGCTCTGGGGGGGGCCTCCCCGTTGGCTACACCTTC
once	-	TRBJ2-5	TRBV27	CASSQRGGVRETQYF	TGTGCCAGCTCCCAAAGGGGGGGGGTTAGGGAGACCCAGTACTTC
-	TRBD2	TRBJ2-1	TRBV6-5	CASRLAGVWFF	TGTGCCAGCAGGCTAGCGGGAGTGTGGTTCTTC
-	TRBD2	TRBJ2-2	TRBV5-5	CASSLASGYTGELFF	TGTGCCAGCAGCTTGGCTAGCGGCTACACCGGGGAGCTGTTTTTT
-	TRBD1	TRBJ2-7	TRBV5-1	CASGFGTGDYEQYF	TGCGCCAGCGGTTTCGGGACAGGGGACTACGAGCAGTACTTC
-	-	TRBJ2-5	TRBV20-1	CSARDPQDQYF	TGCAGTGCTAGAGATCCCCAGGACCAGTACTTC
-	-	TRBJ2-1	TRBV2	CASDSFNTEQFF	TGTGCCAGCGACAGTTTTAACACTGAGCAGTTCTTC
-	-	TRBJ2-4	TRBV6-1	CASSEAFGPAKNIQYF	TGTGCCAGCAGTGAAGCGTTCGGACCCGCCAAAAACATTCAGTACTTC
-	-	TRBJ2-7	TRBV6-5	CASSRQGGGSYEQYF	TGTGCCAGCAGTCGACAGGGAGGAGGATCCTACGAGCAGTACTTC
-	TRBD2	TRBJ2-3	TRBV4-1	CASSQEIAGLTDTQYF	TGCGCCAGCAGCCAAGAAATAGCGGGGCTCACAGATACGCAGTATTTT
-	-	TRBJ1-1	TRBV28	CACSPGQNTEAFF	TGTGCCTGCTCGCCGGGACAGAACACTGAAGCTTTCTTT
-	-	TRBJ1-2	TRBV28	CASSRTRDGYTF	TGTGCCAGCAGCCGTACGCGAGATGGCTACACCTTC
-	TRBD1	TRBJ2-3	TRBV7-2	CASRLGGGPTDTQYF	TGTGCCAGCAGGTTAGGGGGCGGGCCCACAGATACGCAGTATTTT